A selection of T cell receptor beta chains follows, all from one sample in a study of blood T cell repertoires in COVID-19. Sequencing used immunoSEQ multiplex PCR; TCRdb keeps in-frame clones, though not all of them. The repertoire holds about 76,000 clones, around 86% seen once, with under 30% in the top ten. Sample: peripheral blood. These receptors originate from a human donor in a cohort sampled during active COVID-19. Both conserved end residues are part of each CDR3. The order of the fields is D gene, J gene, V gene, clone size, CDR3 DNA, CDR3 protein. The D gene is left open where the match is weak. Rows may omit the clone size; those that give it use once, few, many or a size class.

>.|TRBJ2-2|TRBV6-5|once
TGTGCCAGCAGTTACAGGACAGCCAACACCGGGGAGCTGTTTTTT
CASSYRTANTGELFF
>TRBD1|TRBJ2-2|TRBV5-1|.
TGCGCCAGCAGCGCTAGGGACAGGGGGGAGCTGTTTTTT
CASSARDRGELFF
>.|TRBJ1-2|TRBV20-1|.
TGCAGTGCTAGTAGCGAGTGGAGAGGCTACACCTTC
CSASSEWRGYTF
>.|TRBJ1-5|TRBV4-1|.
TGCGCCAGCAGCCAAGATCCTGAGGGCAGCAATCAGCCCCAGCATTTT
CASSQDPEGSNQPQHF
>TRBD1|TRBJ2-1|TRBV11-2|.
TGTGCCAGCAGCTCTTCCGGGACAGACAATGAGCAGTTCTTC
CASSSSGTDNEQFF
>TRBD1|TRBJ2-7|TRBV2|.
TGTGCCAGCAGTGAAGCGTCAGACTGGGACAGGTCCTACGAGCAGTACTTC
CASSEASDWDRSYEQYF
>.|TRBJ1-2|TRBV6-5|.
TGTGCCAGCACCACCTCGGGGGTTTCCGGCTACACCTTC
CASTTSGVSGYTF
>TRBD2|TRBJ2-1|TRBV3-1/TRBV3-2|few
TGTGCCAGCAGCCCAGCGGGGGGAATTTACAATGAGCAGTTCTTC
CASSPAGGIYNEQFF
>.|TRBJ1-1|TRBV11-3|.
TGTGCCAGCAGCTTAGAGGGCAATACTGAAGCTTTCTTT
CASSLEGNTEAFF
>.|TRBJ2-1|TRBV20-1|.
TGCAGTGCTCCACAGGGCTTTGAGCAGTTCTTC
CSAPQGFEQFF
>.|TRBJ1-1|TRBV5-1|.
TGCGCCAGCAGCCCCGACAGCCTTAACACTGAAGCTTTCTTT
CASSPDSLNTEAFF
>.|TRBJ2-7|TRBV19|.
TGTGCCAGTAGTATGGACTTCCTAAGCTCCTACGAGCAGTACTTC
CASSMDFLSSYEQYF